This T cell receptor beta chain comes out of a study of blood T cells in healthy people across ages. The donors, aged roughly 6 to 100, were healthy Caucasians from Russia. Alongside a J-beta primer mix, a sample-barcoded 5' primer served in a second PCR lasting about 7 to 11 cycles. One entry per CDR3 protein, called by TCRdb with MiXCR from the 5' RACE reads. The sample gives roughly 1.5 million distinct CDR3 sequences, approximately 43% of which show up once; around 4% is in the top ten. This clonotype was detected only a few times. This CDR3 spans 13 amino acids. Trimming removed 3 bases at V and 6 bases at J, with 12 bases between. Germline loops: CDR1 SQVTM, CDR2 ANQGSEA.

The material sequenced was blood. The TCR originated in a young woman in good health. The rearrangement joins TRBV29-1 to TRBJ1-5; tentatively, D is TRBD1 (5 bases). In nucleotides, the CDR3 is TGCAGCGTTGATTGGCGGGGGGGTCAGCCCCAGCATTTT. This codes for CSVDWRGGQPQHF.